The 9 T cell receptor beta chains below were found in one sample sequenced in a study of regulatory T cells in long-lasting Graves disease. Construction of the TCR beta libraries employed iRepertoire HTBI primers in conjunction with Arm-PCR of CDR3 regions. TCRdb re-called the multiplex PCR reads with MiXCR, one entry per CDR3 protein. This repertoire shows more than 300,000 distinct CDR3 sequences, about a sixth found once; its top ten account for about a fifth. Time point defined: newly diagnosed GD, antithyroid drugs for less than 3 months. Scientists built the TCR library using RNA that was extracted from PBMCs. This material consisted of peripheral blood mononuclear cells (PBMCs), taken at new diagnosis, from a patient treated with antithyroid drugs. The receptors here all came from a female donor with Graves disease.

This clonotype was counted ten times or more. The CDR3 protein is CSVVGGNVRDEQFF. For the CDR3, the DNA is TGCAGCGTTGTTGGCGGGAATGTTAGGGATGAGCAGTTCTTC. The chain employs TRBV29-1 and TRBJ2-1; D is possibly TRBD2 (6 bases). Germline V gene data show CDR1 as SQVTM and CDR2 as ANQGSEA. The CDR3 length is 14 residues. Trimming pared 4 bases from V and 8 bases from J, leaving 18 bases between.

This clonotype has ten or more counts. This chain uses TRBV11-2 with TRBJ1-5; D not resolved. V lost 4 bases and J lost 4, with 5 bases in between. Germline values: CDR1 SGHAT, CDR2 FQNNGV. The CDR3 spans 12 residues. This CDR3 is CASSSLNQPQHF. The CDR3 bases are TGTGCCAGCAGCTCCCTGAATCAGCCCCAGCATTTT.

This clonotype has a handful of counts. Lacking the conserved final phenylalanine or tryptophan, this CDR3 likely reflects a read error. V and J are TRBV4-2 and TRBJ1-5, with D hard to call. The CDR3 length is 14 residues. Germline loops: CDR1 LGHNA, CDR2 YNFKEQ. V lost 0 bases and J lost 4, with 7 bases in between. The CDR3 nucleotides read TGTGCCAGCAGCCAAGATATGGGAAATCAGCCCCAGCATCTT. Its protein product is CASSQDMGNQPQHL.

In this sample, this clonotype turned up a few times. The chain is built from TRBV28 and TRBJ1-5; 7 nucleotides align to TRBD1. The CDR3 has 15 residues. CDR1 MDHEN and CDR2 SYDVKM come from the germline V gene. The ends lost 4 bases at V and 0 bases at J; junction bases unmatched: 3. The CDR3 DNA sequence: TGTGCCAGCAGTTGGGACAGATATAGCAATCAGCCCCAGCATTTT. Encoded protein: CASSWDRYSNQPQHF.

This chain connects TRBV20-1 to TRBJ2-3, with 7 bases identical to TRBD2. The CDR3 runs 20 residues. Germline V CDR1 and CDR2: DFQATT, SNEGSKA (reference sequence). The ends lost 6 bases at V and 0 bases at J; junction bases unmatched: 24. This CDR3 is CSAKTGERGRTELSTDTQYF. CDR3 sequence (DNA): TGCAGTGCAAAGACCGGGGAGCGGGGCCGGACGGAGCTCAGCACAGATACGCAGTATTTT.

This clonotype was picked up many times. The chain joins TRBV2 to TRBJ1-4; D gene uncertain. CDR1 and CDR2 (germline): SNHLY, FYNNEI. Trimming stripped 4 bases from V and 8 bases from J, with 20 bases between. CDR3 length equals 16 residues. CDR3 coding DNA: TGTGCCAGCAGTGGTGCCAGGTCGGCCGGTGGAGAAAAACTGTTTTTT. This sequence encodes CASSGARSAGGEKLFF.

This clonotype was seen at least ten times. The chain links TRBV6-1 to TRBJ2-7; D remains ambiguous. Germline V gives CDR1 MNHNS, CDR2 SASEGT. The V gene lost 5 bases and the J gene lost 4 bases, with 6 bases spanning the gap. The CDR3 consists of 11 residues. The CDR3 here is CASSIRYEQYF. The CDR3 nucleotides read TGTGCCAGCAGTATAAGGTACGAGCAGTACTTC.

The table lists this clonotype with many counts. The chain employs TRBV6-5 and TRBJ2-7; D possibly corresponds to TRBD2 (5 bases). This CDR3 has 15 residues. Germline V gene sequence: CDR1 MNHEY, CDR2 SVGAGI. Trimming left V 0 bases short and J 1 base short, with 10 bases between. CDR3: CASSYSSSGSYEQYF. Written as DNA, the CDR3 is TGTGCCAGCAGTTACTCTTCCAGCGGATCCTACGAGCAGTACTTC.

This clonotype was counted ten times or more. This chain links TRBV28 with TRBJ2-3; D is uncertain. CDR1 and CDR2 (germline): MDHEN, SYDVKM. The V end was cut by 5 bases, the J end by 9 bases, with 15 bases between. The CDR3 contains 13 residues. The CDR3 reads CASSPPPRWTQYF. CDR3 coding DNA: TGTGCCAGCAGTCCACCCCCCCGGTGGACGCAGTATTTT.